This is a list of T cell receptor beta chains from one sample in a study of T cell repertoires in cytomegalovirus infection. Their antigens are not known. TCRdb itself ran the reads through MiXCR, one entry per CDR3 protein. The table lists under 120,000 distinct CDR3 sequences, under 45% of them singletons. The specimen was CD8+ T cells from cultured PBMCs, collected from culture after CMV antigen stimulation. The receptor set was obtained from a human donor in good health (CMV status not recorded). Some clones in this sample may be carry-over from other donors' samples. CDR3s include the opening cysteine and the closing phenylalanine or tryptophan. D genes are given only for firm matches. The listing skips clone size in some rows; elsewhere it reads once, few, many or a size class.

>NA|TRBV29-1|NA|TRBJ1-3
CSVVGIRGNSGNTIYF
TGCAGCGTCGTCGGTATCCGGGGGAACTCTGGAAACACCATATATTTT
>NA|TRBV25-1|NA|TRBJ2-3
CASADLRGDTQYF
TGTGCCAGCGCGGACTTACGGGGGGATACGCAGTATTTT
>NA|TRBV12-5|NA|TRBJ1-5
CASGLGLDQPQHF
TGTGCTAGTGGTCTAGGCCTAGATCAGCCCCAGCATTTT
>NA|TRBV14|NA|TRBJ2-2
CASRRENTGELFF
TGTGCCAGCAGGCGGGAGAACACCGGGGAGCTGTTTTTT
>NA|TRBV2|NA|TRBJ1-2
CASTLPWDTEPGYTF
TGTGCCAGCACTCTGCCTTGGGACACAGAGCCTGGCTACACCTTC
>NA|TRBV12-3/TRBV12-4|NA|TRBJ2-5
CASSLEGGPQETQYF
TGTGCCAGCAGTTTAGAAGGTGGACCACAAGAGACCCAGTACTTC
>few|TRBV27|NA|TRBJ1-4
CASSLGGLGKLFF
TGTGCCAGCAGTTTGGGTGGCTTGGGAAAACTGTTTTTT
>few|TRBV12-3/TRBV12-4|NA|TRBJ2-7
CASSLGGGPLDEQYF
TGTGCCAGCAGTTTGGGAGGGGGTCCTCTTGACGAGCAGTACTTC
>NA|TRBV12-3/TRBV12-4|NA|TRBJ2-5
CASSFGGTALETQYF
TGTGCCAGCAGTTTTGGTGGGACGGCACTAGAGACCCAGTACTTC
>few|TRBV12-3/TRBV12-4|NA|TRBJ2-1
CASSFTQGNNEQFF
TGTGCCAGCAGTTTCACGCAGGGTAACAATGAGCAGTTCTTC
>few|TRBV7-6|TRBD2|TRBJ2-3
CASSLVSGGASTDTQYF
TGTGCCAGCAGCTTAGTAAGCGGGGGGGCCAGCACAGATACGCAGTATTTT
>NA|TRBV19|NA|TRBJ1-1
CASSETVLNTEAFF
TGTGCCAGTAGCGAGACAGTCCTTAACACTGAAGCTTTCTTT
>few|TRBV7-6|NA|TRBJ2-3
CASSGRGWPDTQYF
TGTGCCAGCAGCGGGAGAGGGTGGCCAGATACGCAGTATTTT
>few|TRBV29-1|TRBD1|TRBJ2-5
CSATGGSDLTQYF
TGCAGCGCCACAGGGGGGTCCGATTTGACCCAGTACTTC
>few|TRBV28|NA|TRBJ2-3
CASSLGSGTGDTQYF
TGTGCCAGCAGTTTAGGGTCTGGCACCGGGGATACGCAGTATTTT
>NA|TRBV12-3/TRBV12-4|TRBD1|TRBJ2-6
CASRGTGPSSGANVLTF
TGTGCCAGCAGAGGGACAGGGCCGAGCTCTGGGGCCAACGTCCTGACTTTC
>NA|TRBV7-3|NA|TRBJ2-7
CASSSSDGSLVKQYF
TGTGCCAGCAGTTCTTCCGACGGGTCTTTAGTGAAGCAGTACTTC
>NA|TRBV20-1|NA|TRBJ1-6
CSAVDRDTLHF
TGCAGTGCTGTGGACCGGGACACCCTCCACTTT
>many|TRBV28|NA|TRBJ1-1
CASRFQMGAEAFF
TGTGCCAGCAGATTCCAAATGGGGGCTGAAGCTTTCTTT
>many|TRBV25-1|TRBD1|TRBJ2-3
CASTWTGLTDTQYF
TGTGCCAGTACCTGGACAGGGCTCACAGATACGCAGTATTTT
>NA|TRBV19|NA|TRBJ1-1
CASTTGGNTEAFF
TGTGCCAGTACCACGGGAGGGAACACTGAAGCTTTCTTT
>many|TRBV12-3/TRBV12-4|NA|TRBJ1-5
CASRYAGQPQHF
TGTGCCAGCAGATATGCCGGTCAGCCCCAGCATTTT
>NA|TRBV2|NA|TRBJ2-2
CASKTVGGELFF
TGTGCCAGCAAAACAGTTGGCGGGGAGCTGTTTTTT
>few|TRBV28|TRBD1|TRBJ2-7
CASSPYGQGAFYEQYF
TGTGCCAGCAGTCCCTACGGACAGGGGGCGTTCTACGAGCAGTACTTC
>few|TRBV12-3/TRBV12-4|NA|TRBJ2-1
CASSFTRGRDEQFF
TGTGCCAGCAGTTTCACCAGGGGCAGAGATGAGCAGTTCTTC